This TCR beta chain was sequenced in a study of shared clonotypes between healthy human individuals. Germline CDR1 reads SGHDN; CDR2 reads FVKESK. The CDR3 spans 12 residues. V dropped 4 bases and J dropped 2 bases, with 5 bases sitting between them. Authors' data handling: Without quality scores, immunoSEQ junctional reads could not be filtered like full-length reads. Sequencing was performed with immunoSEQ multiplex PCR; in TCRdb, only in-frame clones are kept and a portion is missing. That table is the source of V, J and clone size, and D and trimming were worked out from the DNA. There are some 2,100,000 clones in the sample; 95% occur only once, and roughly 0.13% lies in the top ten.

Sequenced material: naive CD4+ T cells sorted from blood. The subset denotes: CD45RA+ positively selected. This chain joins TRBV14 and TRBJ1-1; D remains ambiguous. This clonotype was obtained from a young man in good health. The CDR3 sequence is CASSPFNTEAFF. In DNA, the CDR3 is TGTGCCAGCAGCCCGTTTAACACTGAAGCTTTCTTT.